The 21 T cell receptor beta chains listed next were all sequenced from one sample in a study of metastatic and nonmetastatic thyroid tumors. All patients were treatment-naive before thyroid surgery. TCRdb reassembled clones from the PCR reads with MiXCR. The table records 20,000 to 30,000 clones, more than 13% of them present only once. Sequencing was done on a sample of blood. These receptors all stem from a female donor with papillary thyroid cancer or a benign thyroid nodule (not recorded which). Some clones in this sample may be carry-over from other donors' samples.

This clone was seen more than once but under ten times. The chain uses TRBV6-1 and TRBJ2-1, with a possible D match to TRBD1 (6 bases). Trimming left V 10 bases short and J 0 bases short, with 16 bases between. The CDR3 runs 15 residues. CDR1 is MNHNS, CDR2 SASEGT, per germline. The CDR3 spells CATSQGSSSYNEQFF. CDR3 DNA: TGTGCCACCTCACAGGGATCGAGCTCCTACAATGAGCAGTTCTTC.

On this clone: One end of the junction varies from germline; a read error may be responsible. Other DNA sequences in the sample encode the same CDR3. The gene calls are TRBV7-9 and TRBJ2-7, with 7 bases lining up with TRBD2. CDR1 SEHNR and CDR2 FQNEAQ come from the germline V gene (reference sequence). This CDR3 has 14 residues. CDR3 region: CASGLPGGSYEQYF. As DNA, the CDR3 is TGTGCCAGCGGCTTACCGGGGGGTAGCTACGAGCAGTACTTC.

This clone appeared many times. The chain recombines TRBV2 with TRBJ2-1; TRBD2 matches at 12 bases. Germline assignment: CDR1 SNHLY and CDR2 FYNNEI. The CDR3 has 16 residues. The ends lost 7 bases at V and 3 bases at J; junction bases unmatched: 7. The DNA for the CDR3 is TGTGCCAGCAAGCGCCGGACTAGCGGGAACTACAATGAGCAGTTCTTC. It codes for CASKRRTSGNYNEQFF.

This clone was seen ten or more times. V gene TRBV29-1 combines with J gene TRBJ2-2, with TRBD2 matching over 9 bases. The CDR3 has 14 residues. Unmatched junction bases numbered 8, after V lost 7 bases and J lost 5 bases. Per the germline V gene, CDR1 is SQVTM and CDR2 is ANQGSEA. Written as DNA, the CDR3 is TGCAGCGGGGGGGGACTAGCCGGGACCGGGGAGCTGTTTTTT. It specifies CSGGGLAGTGELFF.

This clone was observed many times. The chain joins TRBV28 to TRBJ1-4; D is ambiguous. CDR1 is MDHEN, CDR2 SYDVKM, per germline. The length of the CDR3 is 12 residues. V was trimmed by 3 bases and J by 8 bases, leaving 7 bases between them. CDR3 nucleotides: TGTGCCAGCAGTTTGGATCGGGAAAAACTGTTTTTT. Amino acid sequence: CASSLDREKLFF.

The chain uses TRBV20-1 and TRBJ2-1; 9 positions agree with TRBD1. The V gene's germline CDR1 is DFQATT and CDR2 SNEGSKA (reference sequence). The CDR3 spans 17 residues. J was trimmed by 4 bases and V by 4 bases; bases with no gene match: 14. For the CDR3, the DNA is TGCAGTGCTAAGAAGCTTTACCGGGACAGGGCATACAATGAGCAGTTCTTC. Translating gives CSAKKLYRDRAYNEQFF.

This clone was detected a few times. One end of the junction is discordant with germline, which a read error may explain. The DNA of the CDR3 is TGTGCCAGCACCACCCATTGGGGGGGGTTCAACGGGGAGCTGCTTTTT. This translates into CASTTHWGGFNGELLF. The genes are TRBV12-3 or TRBV12-4 and TRBJ2-2; 7 bases match TRBD2. This CDR3 contains 16 residues.

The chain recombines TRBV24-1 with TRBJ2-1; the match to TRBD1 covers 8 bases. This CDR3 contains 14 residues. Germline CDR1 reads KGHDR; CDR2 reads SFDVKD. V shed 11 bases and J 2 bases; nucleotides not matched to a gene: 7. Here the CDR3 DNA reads TGTGCCAGCACTGGGACAGGAACCTACAATGAGCAGTTCTTC. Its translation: CASTGTGTYNEQFF.

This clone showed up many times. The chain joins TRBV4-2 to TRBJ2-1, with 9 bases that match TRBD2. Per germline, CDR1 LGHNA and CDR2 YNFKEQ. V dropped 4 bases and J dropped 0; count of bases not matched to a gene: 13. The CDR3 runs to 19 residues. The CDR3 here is CASSPRPSGTVSSYNEQFF. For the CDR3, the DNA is TGTGCCAGCAGCCCAAGGCCTAGCGGGACTGTAAGCTCCTACAATGAGCAGTTCTTC.

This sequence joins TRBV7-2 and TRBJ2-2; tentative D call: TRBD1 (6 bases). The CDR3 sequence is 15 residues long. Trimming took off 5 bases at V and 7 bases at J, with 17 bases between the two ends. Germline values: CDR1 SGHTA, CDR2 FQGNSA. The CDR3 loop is CASSPAQGFGGELFF. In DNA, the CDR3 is TGTGCCAGCAGCCCAGCACAGGGCTTCGGCGGGGAGCTGTTTTTT.

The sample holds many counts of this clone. CDR3 residues: CASTGGDQPQHF. CDR3 coding DNA: TGTGCCAGTACCGGGGGGGATCAGCCCCAGCATTTT. V and J are TRBV19 and TRBJ1-5, with D maybe TRBD1 (5 bases). The CDR3 contains 12 residues. The V end was cut by 7 bases, the J end by 5 bases, with 9 bases between. Germline CDR1 is LNHDA and CDR2 is SQIVND (reference sequence).

The CDR3 region has the DNA TGTGCCAGCAGTGACGGGACTAGCGACACCGGGGAGCTGTTTTTT. Translation: CASSDGTSDTGELFF. This chain joins TRBV6-1 and TRBJ2-2; 10 bases map to TRBD2. CDR3 size: 15 residues. Losses at the gene ends were 3 bases for V and 3 bases for J; bases not matched to a gene: 1. Germline V gives CDR1 MNHNS, CDR2 SASEGT.

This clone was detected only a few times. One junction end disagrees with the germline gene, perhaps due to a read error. CDR3 loop: CASRRGGNTWELFF. The CDR3 DNA sequence: TGTGCCAGCAGGAGGGGCGGGAACACCTGGGAGCTGTTTTTT. The chain is built from TRBV6-1 and TRBJ2-2; a weak D match, TRBD2 (6 bases). The V gene's germline CDR1 is MNHNS and CDR2 SASEGT. The CDR3 is made up of 14 amino acids.

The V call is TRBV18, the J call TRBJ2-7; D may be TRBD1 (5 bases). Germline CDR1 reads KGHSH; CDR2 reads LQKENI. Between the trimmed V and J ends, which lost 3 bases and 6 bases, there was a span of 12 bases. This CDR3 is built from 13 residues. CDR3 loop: CASSPGRDSEQYF. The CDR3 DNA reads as TGTGCCAGCTCACCGGGCAGGGATAGCGAGCAGTACTTC.

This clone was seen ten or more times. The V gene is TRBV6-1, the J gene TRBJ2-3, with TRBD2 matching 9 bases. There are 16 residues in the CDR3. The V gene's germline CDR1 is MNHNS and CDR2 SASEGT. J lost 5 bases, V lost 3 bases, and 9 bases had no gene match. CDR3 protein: CASSDPASGARDTQYF. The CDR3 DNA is TGTGCCAGCAGTGATCCGGCTAGCGGGGCACGAGATACGCAGTATTTT.

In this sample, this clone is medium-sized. The CDR3 is CSATNAGTSGFEGFF. Here the CDR3 DNA reads TGCAGTGCTACCAACGCCGGGACTAGCGGATTTGAGGGGTTCTTC. The chain couples TRBV20-1 to TRBJ2-1, with 11 bases aligning to TRBD2. Losses at the gene ends were 4 bases for V and 15 bases for J; bases not matched to a gene: 17. The germline V gene has CDR1 DFQATT and CDR2 SNEGSKA (reference sequence). The CDR3 has 15 residues.

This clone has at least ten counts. CDR3: CASGGSASNEQFF. CDR3 coding DNA: TGTGCCAGCGGCGGGTCGGCTTCCAATGAGCAGTTCTTC. The chain joins TRBV6-1 to TRBJ2-1; perhaps TRBD2 as D (5 bases). Trimming removed 8 bases at V and 6 bases at J, with 14 bases between. CDR3 length: 13 amino acids. Germline loops: CDR1 MNHNS, CDR2 SASEGT.

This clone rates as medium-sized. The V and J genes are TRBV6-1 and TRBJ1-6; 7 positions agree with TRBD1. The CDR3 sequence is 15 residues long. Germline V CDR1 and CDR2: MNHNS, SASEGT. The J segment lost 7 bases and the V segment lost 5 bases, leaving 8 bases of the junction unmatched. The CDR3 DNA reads TGTGCCAGCAGTCCCCTGACAGGGAGGAATTCACCCCTCCACTTT. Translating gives CASSPLTGRNSPLHF.

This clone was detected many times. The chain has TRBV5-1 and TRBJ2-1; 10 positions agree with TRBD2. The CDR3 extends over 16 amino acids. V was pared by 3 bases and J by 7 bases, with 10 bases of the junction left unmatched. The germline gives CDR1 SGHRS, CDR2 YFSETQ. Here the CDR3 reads CASSSTSGEPGNEQFF. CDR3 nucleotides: TGCGCCAGCAGCTCAACTAGCGGGGAGCCTGGGAATGAGCAGTTCTTC. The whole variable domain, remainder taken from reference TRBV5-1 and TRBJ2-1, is KAGVTQTPRYLIKTRGQQVTLSCSPISGHRSVSWYQQTPGQGLQFLFEYFSETQRNKGNFPGRFSGRQFSNSRSEMNVSTLELGDSALYLCASSSTSGEPGNEQFFGPGTRLTVL.

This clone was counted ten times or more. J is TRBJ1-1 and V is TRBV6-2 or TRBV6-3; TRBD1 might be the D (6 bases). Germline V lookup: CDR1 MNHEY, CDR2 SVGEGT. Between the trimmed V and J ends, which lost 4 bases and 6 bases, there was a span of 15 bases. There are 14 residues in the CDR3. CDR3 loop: CASSLTGTRSEAFF. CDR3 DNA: TGTGCCAGCAGTTTAACCGGGACAAGGTCTGAAGCTTTCTTT.

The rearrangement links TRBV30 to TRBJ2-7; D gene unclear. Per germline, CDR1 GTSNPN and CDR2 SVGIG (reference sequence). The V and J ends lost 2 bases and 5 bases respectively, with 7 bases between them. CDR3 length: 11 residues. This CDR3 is CAWSNQNEQYF. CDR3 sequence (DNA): TGTGCCTGGAGTAATCAGAACGAGCAGTACTTC.